This is a list of T cell receptor beta chains from one sample in a study of T cell changes during pregnancy in multiple sclerosis. Sequencing was performed with immunoSEQ multiplex PCR; in TCRdb, only in-frame clones are kept and a portion is missing. The table has tens of thousands of clones, around 90% seen once. The sequenced sample was peripheral blood, obtained before pregnancy. These receptors all stem from a female donor with multiple sclerosis, enrolled in a pregnancy study. Each CDR3 is given with its conserved first and last residue. The D gene is left open where the match is weak. Some rows mark clone size as missing; the rest say once, few, many or name a class of expanded clone.

d_gene	v_gene	j_gene	abundance	len	CDR3aa	CDR3nt
.	TRBV5-4	TRBJ2-1	once	13	CASSLSRNNEQFF	TGTGCCAGCAGCTTGTCCAGAAACAATGAGCAGTTCTTC
.	TRBV28	TRBJ2-1	.	15	CASSTGPLVYNEQFF	TGTGCCAGCAGTACAGGCCCTCTAGTTTACAATGAGCAGTTCTTC
.	TRBV19	TRBJ2-6	.	18	CASSKAQTNQSRANVLTF	TGTGCCAGTAGTAAAGCCCAGACAAATCAAAGTCGGGCCAACGTCCTGACTTTC
TRBD1	TRBV19	TRBJ2-1	.	17	CASSVRTGGARRGEQFF	TGTGCCAGTAGTGTGCGGACAGGGGGAGCTCGAAGGGGTGAGCAGTTCTTC
TRBD2	TRBV27	TRBJ2-3	.	20	CASKRRPGLAGGSSTDTQYF	TGTGCCAGCAAACGGAGACCGGGACTAGCGGGAGGCTCTAGCACAGATACGCAGTATTTT
.	TRBV11-3	TRBJ2-3	.	15	CASSLTSGRGDTQYF	TGTGCCAGCAGCTTAACCAGCGGGCGGGGAGATACGCAGTATTTT
.	TRBV6-4	TRBJ1-4	.	16	CASSDPYSTTNEKLFF	TGTGCCAGCAGTGACCCGTACAGTACAACTAATGAAAAACTGTTTTTT
.	TRBV5-4	TRBJ1-2	few	15	CASSLVGEESYGYTF	TGTGCCAGCAGCTTGGTGGGTGAGGAAAGCTATGGCTACACCTTC
TRBD1	TRBV5-6	TRBJ2-7	.	13	CASTGTVAYEQYF	TGTGCCAGCACTGGGACAGTTGCTTACGAGCAGTACTTC
TRBD2	TRBV29-1	TRBJ2-1	.	11	CSVALADEQFF	TGCAGCGTTGCCCTAGCGGATGAGCAGTTCTTC
TRBD2	TRBV7-8	TRBJ2-7	once	17	CASSLWASGPRVDEQYF	TGTGCCAGCAGCTTATGGGCTAGCGGACCGAGGGTCGACGAGCAGTACTTC
TRBD2	TRBV5-4	TRBJ2-1	.	14	CASSLSGRDNEQFF	TGTGCCAGCAGCTTAAGCGGGAGGGACAATGAGCAGTTCTTC
TRBD1	TRBV19	TRBJ2-1	.	18	CASSPKGWTGNRINEQFF	TGTGCCAGTAGTCCAAAGGGTTGGACAGGTAATAGGATCAATGAGCAGTTCTTC
.	TRBV6-6	TRBJ2-7	.	13	CASSRLELYEQYF	TGTGCCAGCAGTCGACTAGAACTCTACGAGCAGTACTTC
.	TRBV19	TRBJ2-1	.	16	CASSIDPVQGYNEQFF	TGTGCCAGTAGTATAGATCCCGTACAGGGTTACAATGAGCAGTTCTTC
TRBD2	TRBV9	TRBJ2-1	.	13	CASSSRLADEQFF	TGTGCCAGCAGCTCAAGACTAGCAGATGAGCAGTTCTTC
TRBD2	TRBV6-5	TRBJ2-5	once	15	CASSMGLTLQETQYF	TGTGCCAGCTCCATGGGACTAACCCTTCAAGAGACCCAGTACTTC
.	TRBV5-1	TRBJ2-7	few	14	CASSTSAMSYEQYF	TGCGCCAGCAGCACCAGCGCAATGAGCTACGAGCAGTACTTC
TRBD2	TRBV18	TRBJ2-1	.	16	CASSITSGVVYNEQFF	TGTGCCAGCTCAATAACTAGCGGAGTAGTTTACAATGAGCAGTTCTTC
.	TRBV4-1	TRBJ1-1	.	14	CASSAPRGNTEAFF	TGCGCCAGCAGCGCCCCCAGGGGGAACACTGAAGCTTTCTTT
.	TRBV5-1	TRBJ2-1	.	16	CASSLASSGPYNEQFF	TGCGCCAGCAGCTTGGCGTCCAGCGGACCCTACAATGAGCAGTTCTTC
TRBD2	TRBV2	TRBJ2-5	.	15	CASRASGIYYETQYF	TGTGCCAGCCGGGCTAGCGGGATTTACTACGAGACCCAGTACTTC
TRBD1	TRBV4-3	TRBJ2-1	.	13	CASSRKGAYEQFF	TGCGCCAGCAGCCGTAAGGGGGCCTATGAGCAGTTCTTC
.	TRBV6-5	TRBJ1-1	.	14	CASRSRGTNTEAFF	TGTGCCAGCAGATCCAGGGGTACGAACACTGAAGCTTTCTTT
.	TRBV28	TRBJ2-7	.	12	CASSSFSYEQYF	TGTGCCAGCAGTTCTTTCTCCTACGAGCAGTACTTC
.	TRBV18	TRBJ2-1	.	14	CASSPRLGRNEQFF	TGTGCCAGCTCACCCCGGCTCGGCAGGAATGAGCAGTTCTTC
.	TRBV4-1	TRBJ2-7	.	13	CASSSQQAYEQYF	TGCGCCAGCAGCTCACAGCAAGCCTACGAGCAGTACTTC
.	TRBV25-1	TRBJ1-4	.	16	CASSEFLVGRGEKLFF	TGTGCCAGCAGTGAATTCCTGGTCGGTAGAGGGGAAAAACTGTTTTTT
.	TRBV7-9	TRBJ2-3	.	15	CASSLARPPVDTQYF	TGTGCCAGCAGTCTAGCGAGGCCGCCGGTGGATACGCAGTATTTT
TRBD1	TRBV7-2	TRBJ2-1	once	15	CASSTDRGSYNEQFF	TGTGCCAGCAGCACCGACAGGGGATCCTACAATGAGCAGTTCTTC
.	TRBV25-1	TRBJ2-5	.	13	CASSPLQEETQYF	TGTGCCAGCAGTCCCCTCCAGGAAGAGACCCAGTACTTC
.	TRBV19	TRBJ1-5	.	17	CASRVHKVQGSNQPQHF	TGTGCCAGTAGGGTACATAAGGTACAGGGAAGCAATCAGCCCCAGCATTTT
.	TRBV2	TRBJ1-3	.	13	CASSTTGGNTIYF	TGTGCCAGCTCCACTACAGGGGGAAACACCATATATTTT
TRBD2	TRBV6-9	TRBJ2-3	.	17	CASSPPLTSSNTDTQYF	TGTGCCAGCAGTCCCCCTCTGACTAGCAGCAACACAGATACGCAGTATTTT
TRBD1	TRBV6-6	TRBJ2-7	.	15	CATASPGGSSYEQYF	TGTGCCACAGCAAGCCCAGGGGGCTCGTCCTACGAGCAGTACTTC
.	TRBV29-1	TRBJ1-2	.	12	CSVDTGGGGYTF	TGCAGCGTTGACACCGGGGGAGGGGGCTACACCTTC